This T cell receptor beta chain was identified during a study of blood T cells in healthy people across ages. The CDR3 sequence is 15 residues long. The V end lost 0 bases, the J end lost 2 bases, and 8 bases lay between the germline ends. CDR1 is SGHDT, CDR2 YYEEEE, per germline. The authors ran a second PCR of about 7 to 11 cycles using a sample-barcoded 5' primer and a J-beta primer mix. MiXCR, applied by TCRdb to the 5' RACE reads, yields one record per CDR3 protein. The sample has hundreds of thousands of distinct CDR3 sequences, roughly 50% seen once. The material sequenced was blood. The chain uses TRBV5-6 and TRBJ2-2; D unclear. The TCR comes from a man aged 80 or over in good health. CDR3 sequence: CASSLDLYNTGELFF. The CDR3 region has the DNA TGTGCCAGCAGCTTGGATCTCTATAACACCGGGGAGCTGTTTTTT. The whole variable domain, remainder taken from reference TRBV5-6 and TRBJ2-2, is DAGVTQSPTHLIKTRGQQVTLRCSPKSGHDTVSWYQQALGQGPQFIFQYYEEEERQRGNFPDRFSGHQFPNYSSELNVNALLLGDSALYLCASSLDLYNTGELFFGEGSRLTVL.